A selection of T cell receptor beta chains follows, all from one sample in a study of monozygotic twins with inflammatory bowel disease. TCRdb reworked the 5' RACE reads into one entry per CDR3 protein, no DNA. The listing records approximately 400,000 distinct CDR3 sequences. The specimen was blood. Receptors were obtained from a human donor with ulcerative colitis or Crohn's disease, or a healthy co-twin of an affected twin (not recorded which). Each CDR3 is given with its conserved first and last residue.

len	v_gene	j_gene	CDR3aa
13	TRBV30	TRBJ1-2	CAWSPGEYYGYTF
16	TRBV20-1	TRBJ2-5	CSASPPSGGARETQYF
13	TRBV12-3/TRBV12-4	TRBJ1-2	CASSLSDRDGYTF
15	TRBV4-2	TRBJ2-5	CASSQVSSGQETQYF
14	TRBV5-1	TRBJ2-3	CASSRTPSTDTQYF
16	TRBV7-3	TRBJ2-3	CASSGKGQEGQDTQYF
12	TRBV29-1	TRBJ1-2	CSVLGTFEGYSF
11	TRBV7-2	TRBJ2-7	CASSQISEQYF
14	TRBV7-9	TRBJ1-5	CASSLEAGWEPQHF
17	TRBV4-1	TRBJ1-4	CASSQDWGIRGNEKLFF
18	TRBV4-3	TRBJ2-2	CACSQGLAGGLDTGELFF